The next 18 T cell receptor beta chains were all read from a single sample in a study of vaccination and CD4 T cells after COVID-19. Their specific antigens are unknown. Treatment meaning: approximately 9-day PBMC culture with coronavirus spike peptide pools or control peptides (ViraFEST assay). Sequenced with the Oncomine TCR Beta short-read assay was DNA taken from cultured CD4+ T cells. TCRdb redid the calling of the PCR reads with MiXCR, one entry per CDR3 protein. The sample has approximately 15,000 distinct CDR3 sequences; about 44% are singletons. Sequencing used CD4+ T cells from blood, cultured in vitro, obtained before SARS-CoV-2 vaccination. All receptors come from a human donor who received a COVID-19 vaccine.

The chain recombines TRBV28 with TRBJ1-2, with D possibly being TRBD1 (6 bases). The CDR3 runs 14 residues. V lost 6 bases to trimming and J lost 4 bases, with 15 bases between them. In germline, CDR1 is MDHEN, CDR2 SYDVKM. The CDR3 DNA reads TGTGCCAGCAGCCTCCTCGACAGGCCCTATGGCTACACCTTC. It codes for CASSLLDRPYGYTF.

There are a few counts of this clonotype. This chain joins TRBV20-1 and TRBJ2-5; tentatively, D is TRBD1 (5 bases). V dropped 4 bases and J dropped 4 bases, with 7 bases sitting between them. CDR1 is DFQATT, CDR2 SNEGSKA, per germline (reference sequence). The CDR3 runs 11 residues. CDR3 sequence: CSATGRETQYF. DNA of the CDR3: TGCAGTGCTACAGGGCGAGAGACCCAGTACTTC.

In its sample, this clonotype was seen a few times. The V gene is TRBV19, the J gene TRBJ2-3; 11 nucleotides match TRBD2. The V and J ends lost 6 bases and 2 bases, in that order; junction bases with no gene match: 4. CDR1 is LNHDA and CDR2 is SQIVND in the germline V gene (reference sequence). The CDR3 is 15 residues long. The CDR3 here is CASRTSGADTDTQYF. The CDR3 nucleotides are TGTGCCAGTAGGACTAGCGGGGCTGACACAGATACGCAGTATTTT.

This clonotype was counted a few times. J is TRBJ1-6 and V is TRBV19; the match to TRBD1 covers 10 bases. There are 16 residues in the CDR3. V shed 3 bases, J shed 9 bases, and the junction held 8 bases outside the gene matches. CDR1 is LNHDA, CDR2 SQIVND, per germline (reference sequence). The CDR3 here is CASSIPSGQGTSPLHF. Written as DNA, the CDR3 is TGTGCCAGTAGTATTCCATCGGGACAGGGGACTTCACCCCTCCACTTT.

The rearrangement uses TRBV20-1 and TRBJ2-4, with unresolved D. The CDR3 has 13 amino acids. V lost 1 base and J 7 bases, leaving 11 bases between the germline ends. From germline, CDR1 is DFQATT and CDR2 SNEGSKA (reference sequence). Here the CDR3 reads CSARGWGLNIQYF. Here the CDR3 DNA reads TGCAGTGCTAGAGGGTGGGGTTTGAACATTCAGTACTTC.

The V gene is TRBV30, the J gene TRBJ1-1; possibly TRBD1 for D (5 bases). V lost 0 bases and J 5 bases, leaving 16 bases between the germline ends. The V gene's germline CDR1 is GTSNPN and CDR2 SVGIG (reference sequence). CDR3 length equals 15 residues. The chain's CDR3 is CAWSVFERGWTEAFF. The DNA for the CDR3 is TGTGCCTGGAGTGTATTTGAGAGGGGATGGACTGAAGCTTTCTTT.

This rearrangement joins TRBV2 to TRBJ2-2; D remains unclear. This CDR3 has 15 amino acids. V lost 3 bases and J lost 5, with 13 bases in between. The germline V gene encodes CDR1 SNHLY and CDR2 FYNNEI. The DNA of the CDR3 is TGTGCCAGCAGTGACTTCCGGACGGCGACCGGGGAGCTGTTTTTT. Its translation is CASSDFRTATGELFF.

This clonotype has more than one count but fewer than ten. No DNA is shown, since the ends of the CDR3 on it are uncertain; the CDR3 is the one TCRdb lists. The CDR3 protein is CISVPGSGRETQYF. The J gene is TRBJ2-5, the V gene TRBV7-5; the table's TRBD2 call for D was not verified on the DNA. TRBV7-5 is described as a pseudogene. With termini counted, the CDR3 has 14 amino acids.

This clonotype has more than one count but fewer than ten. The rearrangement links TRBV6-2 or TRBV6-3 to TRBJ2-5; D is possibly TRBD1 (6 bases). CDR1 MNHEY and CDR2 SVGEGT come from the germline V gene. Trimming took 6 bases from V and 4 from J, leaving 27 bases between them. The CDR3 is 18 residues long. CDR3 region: CASSYPRTHTRGGETQYF. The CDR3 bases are TGTGCCAGCAGCTATCCGAGGACCCACACAAGAGGGGGAGAGACCCAGTACTTC.

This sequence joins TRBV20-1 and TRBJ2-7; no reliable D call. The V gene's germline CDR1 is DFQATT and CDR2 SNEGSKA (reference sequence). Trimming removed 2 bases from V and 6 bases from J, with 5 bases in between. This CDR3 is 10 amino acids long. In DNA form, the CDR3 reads TGCAGTGCTAGACAAGGCGAGCAGTACTTC. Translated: CSARQGEQYF.

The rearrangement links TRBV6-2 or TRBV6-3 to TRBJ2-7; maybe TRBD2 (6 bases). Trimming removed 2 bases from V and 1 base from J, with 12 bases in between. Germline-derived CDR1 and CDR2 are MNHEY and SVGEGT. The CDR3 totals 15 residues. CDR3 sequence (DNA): TGTGCCAGCAGTTACGCGGGAAAGCTATCCTACGAGCAGTACTTC. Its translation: CASSYAGKLSYEQYF.

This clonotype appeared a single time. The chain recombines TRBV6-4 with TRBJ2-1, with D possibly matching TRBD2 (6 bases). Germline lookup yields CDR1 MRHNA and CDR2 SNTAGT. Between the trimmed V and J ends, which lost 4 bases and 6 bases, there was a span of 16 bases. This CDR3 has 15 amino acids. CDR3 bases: TGTGCCAGCAGTGTGTCGCGGAACGGGGGCAATGAGCAGTTCTTC. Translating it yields CASSVSRNGGNEQFF.

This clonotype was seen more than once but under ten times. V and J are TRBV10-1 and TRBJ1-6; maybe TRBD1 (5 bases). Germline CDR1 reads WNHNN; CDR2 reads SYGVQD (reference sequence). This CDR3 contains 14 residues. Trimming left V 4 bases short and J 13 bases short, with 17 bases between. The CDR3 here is CASSVARAPSPLHF. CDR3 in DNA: TGCGCCAGCAGTGTGGCCAGGGCTCCTAGCCCCCTCCACTTT.

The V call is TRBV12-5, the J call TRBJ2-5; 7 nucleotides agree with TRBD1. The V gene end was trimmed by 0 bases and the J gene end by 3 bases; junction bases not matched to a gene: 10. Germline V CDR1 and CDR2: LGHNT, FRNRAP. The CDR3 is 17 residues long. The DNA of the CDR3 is TGTGCTAGTGGTTTGGTGGGACATAAGGGGGCGAAAGAGACCCAGTACTTC. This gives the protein CASGLVGHKGAKETQYF.

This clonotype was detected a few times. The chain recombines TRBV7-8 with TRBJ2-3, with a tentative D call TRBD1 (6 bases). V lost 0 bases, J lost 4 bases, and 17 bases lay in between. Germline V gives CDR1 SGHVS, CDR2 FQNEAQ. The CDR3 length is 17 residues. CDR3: CASSLALAGTLADTQYF. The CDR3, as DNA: TGTGCCAGCAGCTTAGCGCTGGCAGGGACACTGGCAGATACGCAGTATTTT.

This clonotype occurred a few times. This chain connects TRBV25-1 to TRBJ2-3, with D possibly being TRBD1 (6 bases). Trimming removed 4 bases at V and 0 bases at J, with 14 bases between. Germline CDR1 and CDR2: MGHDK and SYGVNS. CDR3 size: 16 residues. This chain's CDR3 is CASSAVPGQSTDTQYF. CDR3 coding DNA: TGTGCCAGCAGTGCTGTCCCCGGACAGAGCACAGATACGCAGTATTTT.

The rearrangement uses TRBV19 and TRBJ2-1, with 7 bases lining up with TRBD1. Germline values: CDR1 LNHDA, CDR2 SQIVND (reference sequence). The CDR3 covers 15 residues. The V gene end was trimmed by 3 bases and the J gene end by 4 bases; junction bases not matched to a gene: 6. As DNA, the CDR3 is TGTGCCAGTAGTATCCGAACAGGGGTATACAATGAGCAGTTCTTC. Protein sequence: CASSIRTGVYNEQFF. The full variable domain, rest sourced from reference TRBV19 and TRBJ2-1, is DGGITQSPKYLFRKEGQNVTLSCEQNLNHDAMYWYRQDPGQGLRLIYYSQIVNDFQKGDIAEGYSVSREKKESFPLTVTSAQKNPTAFYLCASSIRTGVYNEQFFGPGTRLTVL.

The CDR3 sequence: CASSFGVNVNYGYTF. In DNA form, the CDR3 reads TGTGCCAGCAGCTTTGGTGTGAATGTGAACTATGGCTACACCTTC. The genes are TRBV11-2 and TRBJ1-2; no clear D gene. Trimming took 3 bases from V and 2 from J, leaving 13 bases between them. The CDR3 has 15 residues. Looked up from germline, CDR1 is SGHAT and CDR2 is FQNNGV. The full variable domain, rest sourced from reference TRBV11-2 and TRBJ1-2, is EAGVAQSPRYKIIEKRQSVAFWCNPISGHATLYWYQQILGQGPKLLIQFQNNGVVDDSQLPKDRFSAERLKGVDSTLKIQPAKLEDSAVYLCASSFGVNVNYGYTFGSGTRLTVV.